These 14 T cell receptor beta chains came from one sample sequenced in a study of regulatory T cells in long-lasting Graves disease. To make TCR beta libraries, researchers used iRepertoire HTBI primers and Arm-PCR of CDR3 regions. TCRdb re-derived calls from the multiplex PCR reads in MiXCR, one entry per CDR3 protein. The data contain 400,000 to 500,000 distinct CDR3 sequences, about a sixth of them seen just once; the ten biggest clones take up around 10%. The sample's time point: newly diagnosed GD, antithyroid drugs for less than 3 months. Scientists built the TCR library using RNA that was extracted from PBMCs. The sample was also reused in another study, on T cells in Graves' hyperthyroidism and ophthalmopathy.

The sample here was peripheral blood mononuclear cells (PBMCs), taken at new diagnosis, from a patient treated with antithyroid drugs. The receptors derive from a woman aged 30 to 39 with Graves disease.

This clonotype was observed many times. J is TRBJ2-4 and V is TRBV20-1; tentative D call: TRBD2 (6 bases). The CDR3 has 11 residues. The germline V gene has CDR1 DFQATT and CDR2 SNEGSKA (reference sequence). Trimming cost V 3 bases and J 8 bases, with 8 bases left between them. The DNA of the CDR3 is TGCAGTGCTAGGGGGGACTACATTCAGTACTTC. Its protein is CSARGDYIQYF.

This clonotype came up many times. J is TRBJ2-7 and V is TRBV12-3 or TRBV12-4, with no clear D. The CDR3 length is 13 residues. V was pared by 3 bases and J by 2 bases, with 8 bases between. The CDR3 sequence is CASSFLLTYEQYF. DNA for the CDR3: TGTGCCAGCAGTTTTTTGCTGACCTACGAGCAGTACTTC.

This clonotype has at least ten counts. The rearrangement uses TRBV6-1 and TRBJ1-6; the D gene is possibly TRBD1 (5 bases). Trimming cost V 6 bases and J 0 bases, with 12 bases left between them. Germline V gene data show CDR1 as MNHNS and CDR2 as SASEGT. This CDR3 contains 16 residues. CDR3 sequence reads: CASSRALGSYNSPLHF. Here the CDR3 DNA reads TGTGCCAGCAGCAGGGCACTAGGCTCCTATAATTCACCCCTCCACTTT.

This clonotype was seen ten or more times. The gene calls are TRBV5-4 and TRBJ2-7; no definite D call. The V gene's germline CDR1 is SGHNT and CDR2 YYREEE (reference sequence). The CDR3 is 15 residues long. V was shortened by 0 bases and J by 0 bases, with 10 bases between the two germline ends. The CDR3 region is CASSLGGHSSYEQYF. The CDR3 nucleotides are TGTGCCAGCAGCTTGGGCGGTCACAGCTCCTACGAGCAGTACTTC.

This clonotype was recorded at least ten times. The V and J genes are TRBV5-5 and TRBJ1-4; 8 positions match TRBD1. The V segment lost 4 bases and the J segment 7 bases; nucleotides outside the gene matches: 3. This CDR3 is 13 amino acids long. CDR1 and CDR2 from the germline V gene are SGHKS and YYEKEE (reference sequence). CDR3 nucleotide sequence: TGTGCCAGCAGCCGCGGACAGGGTGAAAAACTGTTTTTT. It translates to CASSRGQGEKLFF.

This clonotype was observed a handful of times. The chain combines TRBV4-2 with TRBJ2-7; perhaps TRBD2 as D (5 bases). Germline V gene sequence: CDR1 LGHNA, CDR2 YNFKEQ. Trimming shortened V by 1 base and J by 0 bases, and 10 bases separated the two germline ends. The CDR3 consists of 15 residues. The CDR3 DNA reads as TGTGCCAGCAGCCAAGGGGTTGCGGGCTCCTACGAGCAGTACTTC. Its translation is CASSQGVAGSYEQYF.

V is TRBV27 and J is TRBJ1-6; no reliable D call. The CDR3 spans 16 residues. Deletions cut 3 bases from V and 6 bases from J, with 15 bases between. CDR1 and CDR2 from the germline V gene are MNHEY and SMNVEV (reference sequence). The DNA of the CDR3 is TGTGCCAGCAGTTTCTTGGAACAGCGGATTAATTCACCCCTCCACTTT. This translates into CASSFLEQRINSPLHF.

This chain uses TRBV7-9 with TRBJ2-1; 8 nucleotides match TRBD2. J was trimmed by 2 bases and V by 7 bases; bases with no gene match: 16. This CDR3 contains 18 residues. Germline loops: CDR1 SEHNR, CDR2 FQNEAQ (reference sequence). The CDR3 nucleotides are TGTGCCAGCACCTCGGGGGTAGCGGGAAATAGGGCCTACAATGAGCAGTTCTTC. Encoded protein: CASTSGVAGNRAYNEQFF.

This clonotype occurred a few times. The chain uses TRBV7-6 and TRBJ2-2; D may be TRBD1 or TRBD2 (6 bases each). V lost 0 bases, J lost 13 bases, and 21 bases lay in between. The germline CDR1 and CDR2 sequences are SGHVS and FNYEAQ. The CDR3 sequence is 16 residues long. CDR3 sequence reads: CASSLAYREEARRLFF. The CDR3 DNA reads as TGTGCCAGCAGCTTAGCGTACAGGGAGGAAGCAAGACGGCTGTTTTTT.

This clonotype was seen a few times. This sequence joins TRBV4-1 and TRBJ2-5, with D possibly being TRBD2 (6 bases). Trimming pared 1 base from V and 2 bases from J, leaving 11 bases between. CDR1 and CDR2 (germline): MGHRA, YSYEKL. The CDR3 spans 15 residues. The CDR3 region has the DNA TGCGCCAGCAGCCAAGTCCTAGCGACACAAGAGACCCAGTACTTC. As protein: CASSQVLATQETQYF.

There are a few counts of this clonotype. V is TRBV3-1 and J is TRBJ2-1; 10 bases fit TRBD2. The CDR3 has 14 amino acids. V shed 1 base, J shed 13 bases, and the junction held 7 bases outside the gene matches. Per the germline V gene, CDR1 is LGHDT and CDR2 is YNNKEL (reference sequence). CDR3 amino acids: CASSQVGSGRVQFF. The DNA of the CDR3 is TGTGCCAGCAGCCAAGTGGGGAGCGGGAGGGTTCAGTTCTTC.

This clonotype was counted many times. The V and J genes are TRBV11-2 and TRBJ2-7, with unresolved D. V lost 5 bases to trimming and J lost 3 bases, with 5 bases between them. Germline V gives CDR1 SGHAT, CDR2 FQNNGV. This CDR3 contains 11 residues. The CDR3 DNA reads TGTGCCAGCAGCCATGGCTACGAGCAGTACTTC. This gives the protein CASSHGYEQYF.

Remarks on this clonotype: A much larger clone lies a single base off, so this may be a read error. In this CDR3 the conserved last residue, phenylalanine or tryptophan, is missing, so a read error is likely. The CDR3 here is CAIGRGASFYEQYL. In DNA, the CDR3 is TGTGCCATCGGTAGGGGGGCGAGCTTCTACGAGCAGTACCTC. The chain couples TRBV10-3 to TRBJ2-7, with D perhaps assigned TRBD1 or TRBD2 (6 bases each). Per germline, CDR1 ENHRY and CDR2 SYGVKD. CDR3 length equals 14 residues. Trimming took off 8 bases at V and 3 bases at J, with 17 bases between the two ends.

The sample holds many counts of this clonotype. V and J are TRBV20-1 and TRBJ1-2; D gene ambiguous. CDR1 is DFQATT and CDR2 is SNEGSKA in the germline V gene (reference sequence). V lost 3 bases to trimming and J lost 2 bases, with 13 bases between them. The CDR3 covers 14 residues. As DNA, the CDR3 is TGCAGTGCTAGGGGAGGTACCGAGAACTATGGCTACACCTTC. Translating gives CSARGGTENYGYTF.